One and the same sample provided the 13 T cell receptor beta chains below, sequenced in a study of CD8 T cells in Susac syndrome. With random hexamers, roughly 0.5 to 1 ug RNA was reverse transcribed. Via MiXCR, TCRdb re-called the immunoSEQ multiplex PCR reads, giving one row per CDR3 protein. The data contain 120,000 to 150,000 distinct CDR3 sequences, approximately 95% of them singletons. Sequenced sample: CD4+ T cells from PBMCs. Receptor source: a human donor with Susac syndrome.

The chain is built from TRBV6-2 or TRBV6-3 and TRBJ2-5, with 9 bases lining up with TRBD1. Germline V CDR1 and CDR2: MNHEY, SVGEGT. The CDR3 loop spans 14 amino acids. V was clipped by 6 bases and J by 5 bases; unmatched bases: 7. The CDR3 loop reads CASSHDRGTETQYF. The CDR3 region has the DNA TGTGCCAGCAGCCACGACAGGGGGACGGAGACCCAGTACTTC.

The chain recombines TRBV9 with TRBJ2-5; D is uncertain. Trimming stripped 0 bases from V and 5 bases from J, with 14 bases between. Germline lookup yields CDR1 SGDLS and CDR2 YYNGEE. The CDR3 is 15 amino acids. CDR3 coding DNA: TGTGCCAGCAGCGTAGCAGTTGGTGGAGTGGAGACCCAGTACTTC. Protein: CASSVAVGGVETQYF.

V is TRBV28 and J is TRBJ2-1; possibly TRBD2 for D (5 bases). The germline CDR1 and CDR2 sequences are MDHEN and SYDVKM. This CDR3 contains 14 residues. V shed 5 bases and J shed 3 bases, with 11 bases lying between them. This CDR3 is CASSPHGDYNEQFF. The CDR3, as DNA: TGTGCCAGCAGTCCCCACGGGGACTACAATGAGCAGTTCTTC.

The chain couples TRBV7-2 to TRBJ2-7; 7 nucleotides agree with TRBD2. J was trimmed by 6 bases and V by 2 bases; bases with no gene match: 16. The CDR3 has 17 amino acids. Germline V CDR1 and CDR2: SGHTA, FQGNSA. The CDR3 loop reads CASSLNPYAREISEQYF. Written as DNA, the CDR3 is TGTGCCAGCAGCTTAAACCCCTACGCGCGGGAGATTAGCGAGCAGTACTTC.

This rearrangement joins TRBV3-1 to TRBJ2-7; the D call may be TRBD1 or TRBD2 (5 bases each). V gave up 2 bases and J gave up 5 bases, with 16 bases separating them. CDR1 and CDR2 from the germline V gene are LGHDT and YNNKEL (reference sequence). The CDR3 length is 15 residues. This CDR3 reads CASSQLSVRGDEQYF. The DNA for the CDR3 is TGTGCCAGCAGCCAATTATCCGTCCGAGGGGACGAGCAGTACTTC.

This chain uses TRBV30 with TRBJ2-2; D could derive from TRBD1 or TRBD2 (5 bases each). V was pared by 6 bases and J by 4 bases, with 12 bases between. CDR3 length: 13 amino acids. Per the germline V gene, CDR1 is GTSNPN and CDR2 is SVGIG (reference sequence). CDR3 in DNA: TGTGCCTGTGGCAGGGAGACCACCGGGGAGCTGTTTTTT. Its translation is CACGRETTGELFF.

V and J are TRBV5-1 and TRBJ2-5, with 10 bases matching TRBD1. The CDR3 has 15 amino acids. CDR1 and CDR2 from the germline V gene are SGHRS and YFSETQ. J gave up 1 base and V 4 bases, and 4 bases lay outside the gene matches. CDR3 region: CASSPGQGPQETQYF. The CDR3, as DNA: TGCGCCAGCAGCCCGGGACAGGGGCCCCAAGAGACCCAGTACTTC.

The chain recombines TRBV7-9 with TRBJ2-7; D unresolved. Germline values: CDR1 SEHNR, CDR2 FQNEAQ (reference sequence). The CDR3 is 12 amino acids. Trimming removed 3 bases from V and 7 bases from J, with 10 bases in between. CDR3 sequence: CASSFGLEEQYF. In DNA form, the CDR3 reads TGTGCCAGCAGCTTCGGATTAGAAGAGCAGTACTTC.

The chain recombines TRBV12-3 or TRBV12-4 with TRBJ2-5; 8 positions agree with TRBD1. The CDR3 covers 13 residues. Trimming at V came to 7 bases and at J to 4 bases, leaving 5 bases not matched to a gene. CDR3 protein: CASTTGGRETQYF. The CDR3 bases are TGTGCCAGCACCACAGGGGGGCGAGAGACCCAGTACTTC.

J is TRBJ2-1 and V is TRBV28; 8 bases match TRBD2. The V segment lost 6 bases and the J segment 5 bases; nucleotides outside the gene matches: 3. The germline CDR1 and CDR2 sequences are MDHEN and SYDVKM. This CDR3 contains 13 residues. CDR3 DNA sequence: TGTGCCAGCAGGACTAGCGTAGACAATGAGCAGTTCTTC. This sequence encodes CASRTSVDNEQFF.

The chain links TRBV12-3 or TRBV12-4 to TRBJ2-2, with 7 nucleotides matching TRBD1. CDR3 length: 13 amino acids. V was pared by 11 bases and J by 4 bases, with 7 bases of the junction left unmatched. CDR3 in amino acids: CAGSGTATGELFF. The DNA of the CDR3 is TGTGCCGGGTCCGGGACAGCCACCGGGGAGCTGTTTTTT.

The genes are TRBV5-6 and TRBJ2-5, with 9 bases fitting TRBD1. The CDR3 is 16 residues long. J gave up 10 bases and V 5 bases, and 18 bases lay outside the gene matches. The germline V gene has CDR1 SGHDT and CDR2 YYEEEE. The CDR3 protein is CASSQGWTGVRVGQYF. The CDR3, as DNA: TGTGCCAGCAGTCAAGGGTGGACAGGGGTCCGGGTGGGCCAGTACTTC.

CDR3 amino acids: CASSLEGSYTQYF. The CDR3 DNA sequence: TGTGCCAGCAGCTTGGAGGGATCCTATACGCAGTATTTT. This chain links TRBV5-6 with TRBJ2-3; D not certain. Germline V lookup: CDR1 SGHDT, CDR2 YYEEEE. V lost 0 bases and J lost 7, with 9 bases in between. The CDR3 totals 13 residues.